The 23 T cell receptor beta chains in this list originate from one sample, sequenced in a study of blood T cell repertoires in COVID-19. Produced via immunoSEQ multiplex PCR; TCRdb's table is partial and in-frame only. The sample holds nearly 200,000 clones, 70% to 85% seen once. What was sequenced was peripheral blood. These receptors were collected from a human donor with acute or convalescent COVID-19. The donor label of this sample is uncertain.

The sample holds a few counts of this clone. The V call is TRBV19, the J call TRBJ1-3, with 7 bases lining up with TRBD1. Germline CDR1 LNHDA, CDR2 SQIVND (reference sequence). Trimming removed 1 base from V and 0 bases from J; junction bases left unmatched: 12. The CDR3 extends over 19 amino acids. CDR3 sequence: CASSIGARDSLLSGNTIYF. CDR3 bases: TGTGCCAGTAGTATAGGGGCCCGGGACAGTCTTCTCTCTGGAAACACCATATATTTT.

The V call is TRBV7-9, the J call TRBJ1-2, with TRBD1 as a possible D gene (5 bases). CDR1 SEHNR and CDR2 FQNEAQ come from the germline V gene (reference sequence). This CDR3 contains 15 residues. Trimming removed 5 bases at V and 4 bases at J, with 17 bases between. The CDR3 protein is CASSPGPQGGYGYTF. The CDR3 DNA reads TGTGCCAGCAGCCCTGGTCCTCAGGGTGGCTATGGCTACACCTTC.

This rearrangement joins TRBV7-2 to TRBJ1-5, with D possibly TRBD1 on 5 matching bases. Germline assignment: CDR1 SGHTA and CDR2 FQGNSA. CDR3 length equals 14 residues. The V end was cut by 2 bases, the J end by 3 bases, with 8 bases between. The CDR3 DNA follows: TGTGCCAGCAGCTTACAGGGTTTCAATCAGCCCCAGCATTTT. Protein product: CASSLQGFNQPQHF.

The rearrangement links TRBV7-9 to TRBJ1-4; TRBD1 matches at 9 bases. V lost 5 bases, J lost 2 bases, and 6 bases stayed unmatched. This CDR3 is 16 amino acids long. The germline CDR1 and CDR2 sequences are SEHNR and FQNEAQ (reference sequence). Written as DNA, the CDR3 is TGTGCCAGCAGCGTGGGACAGGGTTTGACTAATGAAAAACTGTTTTTT. Translated: CASSVGQGLTNEKLFF.

This clone occurred once. CDR3 region: CASSTTGGSVTEAFF. The CDR3, as DNA: TGTGCCAGCAGTACAACAGGGGGGTCCGTCACTGAAGCTTTCTTT. The chain is built from TRBV28 and TRBJ1-1, with 8 positions matching TRBD1. The CDR3 runs to 15 residues. CDR1 and CDR2 (germline): MDHEN, SYDVKM. J lost 4 bases, V lost 5 bases, and 9 bases had no gene match.

This clone was seen only a few times. J is TRBJ1-6 and V is TRBV21-1. TRBV21-1 has pseudogene status. The CDR3 length is 17 residues. The CDR3 region is CASSKRPGFLLDSPLHF. For the CDR3, the DNA is TGTGCCAGCAGCAAGAGGCCGGGATTCCTCCTGGATTCACCCCTCCACTTT.

This chain uses TRBV28 with TRBJ2-7, with D unresolved. Between the trimmed V and J ends, which lost 2 bases and 3 bases, there was a span of 8 bases. The CDR3 is 13 amino acids. Germline CDR1 is MDHEN and CDR2 is SYDVKM. The CDR3 region is CASSLSHSYEQYF. In DNA, the CDR3 is TGTGCCAGCAGTTTAAGTCACAGCTACGAGCAGTACTTC. Combining the CDR3 with reference TRBV28 and TRBJ2-7 gives the whole variable domain DVKVTQSSRYLVKRTGEKVFLECVQDMDHENMFWYRQDPGLGLRLIYFSYDVKMKEKGDIPEGYSVSREKKERFSLILESASTNQTSMYLCASSLSHSYEQYFGPGTRLTVT.

The chain couples TRBV6-1 to TRBJ2-3; 12 nucleotides line up with TRBD2. With V trimmed by 3 bases and J by 4 bases, 14 bases remained unmatched. Germline-derived CDR1 and CDR2 are MNHNS and SASEGT. The CDR3 is made up of 19 amino acids. In nucleotides, the CDR3 is TGTGCCAGCAGTGAGAGGGCTAGCGGGAGGGCCATATTCGCAGATACGCAGTATTTT. Translated, it gives CASSERASGRAIFADTQYF.

The rearrangement joins TRBV11-2 to TRBJ2-1; the match to TRBD2 covers 10 bases. There are 17 residues in the CDR3. The V gene end was trimmed by 5 bases and the J gene end by 0 bases; junction bases not matched to a gene: 7. The V gene's germline CDR1 is SGHAT and CDR2 FQNNGV. The CDR3 DNA sequence: TGTGCCAGCAGCCCCCGGACTAGCGGTCCCTCCTACAATGAGCAGTTCTTC. Translating gives CASSPRTSGPSYNEQFF.

The rearrangement joins TRBV28 to TRBJ1-3, with TRBD1 as a possible D gene (6 bases). Germline values: CDR1 MDHEN, CDR2 SYDVKM. The CDR3 is 14 residues long. V dropped 10 bases and J dropped 0 bases, with 13 bases sitting between them. CDR3 loop: CATGAPSSGNTIYF. CDR3 nucleotides: TGTGCCACAGGGGCGCCGAGCTCTGGAAACACCATATATTTT.

J is TRBJ1-1 and V is TRBV30; 9 nucleotides agree with TRBD1. The CDR3 length is 13 residues. J was trimmed by 7 bases and V by 7 bases; bases with no gene match: 10. The germline V gene has CDR1 GTSNPN and CDR2 SVGIG (reference sequence). The CDR3 DNA is TGTGCCTATGCGACAGGGGGTCTCCTTGAAGCTTTCTTT. It specifies CAYATGGLLEAFF.

The rearrangement joins TRBV5-1 to TRBJ1-3; 9 bases map to TRBD1. The CDR3 consists of 16 residues. Germline V gene sequence: CDR1 SGHRS, CDR2 YFSETQ. Trimming cost V 0 bases and J 4 bases; bases outside gene matches: 5. The CDR3 coding sequence is TGCGCCAGCAGCTTGGGGGACAGGGCGGTCGGAAACACCATATATTTT. Protein product: CASSLGDRAVGNTIYF.

The chain combines TRBV6-1 with TRBJ1-2; weak D call: TRBD1 (5 bases). CDR3 length: 12 residues. The germline gives CDR1 MNHNS, CDR2 SASEGT. Trimming removed 5 bases at V and 4 bases at J, with 8 bases between. Here the CDR3 reads CASSIDSYGYTF. The CDR3 coding sequence is TGTGCCAGCAGTATCGACAGCTATGGCTACACCTTC.

J is TRBJ2-2 and V is TRBV2; 7 bases are a match to TRBD2. The germline V gene has CDR1 SNHLY and CDR2 FYNNEI. This CDR3 spans 14 amino acids. J gave up 4 bases and V 7 bases, and 6 bases lay outside the gene matches. In DNA, the CDR3 is TGTGCCAGCAAAGTTAGCGGGTTCACCGGGGAGCTGTTTTTT. Translation: CASKVSGFTGELFF.

This clone was observed once. The chain has TRBV11-2 and TRBJ2-5; TRBD2 is a possible D gene (6 bases). The germline V gene encodes CDR1 SGHAT and CDR2 FQNNGV. The germline V and J ends were trimmed by 1 base and 5 bases, with 14 bases remaining between them. The CDR3 covers 15 residues. CDR3 nucleotide sequence: TGTGCCAGCAGCTTAGGGGGACTGCCGGTGGAGACCCAGTACTTC. Residues: CASSLGGLPVETQYF.

V usage is TRBV25-1 and J usage is TRBJ2-7, with D tentatively TRBD2 (6 bases). This CDR3 region has 15 residues. The V gene lost 5 bases and the J gene lost 3 bases, with 17 bases spanning the gap. From germline, CDR1 is MGHDK and CDR2 SYGVNS. The CDR3 here is CASSSPGLSFYEQYF. CDR3 nucleotides: TGTGCCAGCAGTTCCCCAGGACTATCTTTCTACGAGCAGTACTTC.

In this sample, this clone turned up once. The V and J genes are TRBV6-2 or TRBV6-3 and TRBJ2-7; 10 bases are shared with TRBD1. The junction had 4 bases not matched to a gene; V was cut back by 2 bases and J by 6 bases. CDR3 length equals 14 residues. Germline loops: CDR1 MNHEY, CDR2 SVGEGT. The CDR3: CASSYRDRGPEQYF. CDR3 bases: TGTGCCAGCAGTTACAGAGACAGGGGGCCCGAGCAGTACTTC.

The chain employs TRBV5-6 and TRBJ2-1, with 9 bases fitting TRBD2. The CDR3 spans 15 residues. Trimming at V came to 1 base and at J to 9 bases, leaving 8 bases not matched to a gene. CDR1 SGHDT and CDR2 YYEEEE come from the germline V gene. The chain's CDR3 is CASSLRLAGQSEQFF. Here the CDR3 DNA reads TGTGCCAGCAGCTTGCGGCTAGCGGGACAGAGTGAGCAGTTCTTC.

In its sample, this clone was seen many times. The chain couples TRBV4-2 to TRBJ2-7, with 8 bases fitting TRBD2. This CDR3 has 16 amino acids. The J segment lost 2 bases and the V segment lost 0 bases, leaving 6 bases of the junction unmatched. The germline V gene has CDR1 LGHNA and CDR2 YNFKEQ. The CDR3 nucleotides read TGTGCCAGCAGCCAAGATCTAACTAGCGGCCCCTACGAGCAGTACTTC. Translated: CASSQDLTSGPYEQYF.

This clone appeared once. The V gene is TRBV7-2, the J gene TRBJ1-1; TRBD1 matches 11 bases. V was clipped by 1 base and J by 5 bases; unmatched bases: 9. Germline CDR1 is SGHTA and CDR2 is FQGNSA. The CDR3 sequence is 17 residues long. Here the CDR3 DNA reads TGTGCCAGCAGCTTAGGAGGACAGGGGGCGCGGAGGACTGAAGCTTTCTTT. Protein sequence: CASSLGGQGARRTEAFF. Together with reference TRBV7-2 and TRBJ1-1, the CDR3 gives the full variable domain: GAGVSQSPSNKVTEKGKDVELRCDPISGHTALYWYRQSLGQGLEFLIYFQGNSAPDKSGLPSDRFSAERTGGSVSTLTIQRTQQEDSAVYLCASSLGGQGARRTEAFFGQGTRLTVV.

The chain recombines TRBV5-1 with TRBJ2-2; possibly TRBD1 for D (5 bases). V lost 4 bases and J lost 5, with 15 bases in between. CDR3 size: 15 residues. Germline values: CDR1 SGHRS, CDR2 YFSETQ. The CDR3: CASSSGQGSTGELFF. The DNA of the CDR3 is TGCGCCAGCAGCAGTGGCCAGGGTAGTACCGGGGAGCTGTTTTTT.

V gene TRBV7-2 combines with J gene TRBJ2-7; D possibly corresponds to TRBD1 (5 bases). The V end lost 7 bases, the J end lost 2 bases, and 9 bases lay between the germline ends. The germline CDR1 and CDR2 sequences are SGHTA and FQGNSA. The CDR3 is 12 residues long. In DNA form, the CDR3 reads TGTGCCAGCAAGGGGCGCGCCTACGAGCAGTACTTC. Translating gives CASKGRAYEQYF.

This chain links TRBV4-3 with TRBJ2-3; D unclear. CDR1 LGHNA and CDR2 YSLEER come from the germline V gene. V was trimmed by 0 bases and J by 1 base, leaving 8 bases between them. The length of the CDR3 is 15 residues. The CDR3 sequence: CASSQDGLRTDTQYF. Written as DNA, the CDR3 is TGCGCCAGCAGCCAAGATGGCTTACGCACAGATACGCAGTATTTT.